This TCR beta chain comes out of a study of siplizumab effects on memory and regulatory T cells. The study's findings and limits: Fewer alloreactive sequences mapped to unstimulated CD4+ memory cells under siplizumab. It was never confirmed that proliferating Tregs from siplizumab cultures were suppressive. Naive T cells appeared more varied than memory cells and looked like key alloresponse contributors.

The CDR3 length is 16 residues. Per the germline V gene, CDR1 is MGHRA and CDR2 is YSYEKL. Trimming pared 1 base from V and 0 bases from J, leaving 9 bases between. Produced via immunoSEQ multiplex PCR; TCRdb's table is partial and in-frame only. Among about 85,000 clones listed, 95% were seen once. This clone was detected only once. The antigen is not known. The sequence came from a human donor in good health. Sequencing input: CD8+ T cells sorted from blood. The rearrangement joins TRBV4-1 to TRBJ2-2; D is unresolved. The CDR3 region is CASSQVAFANTGELFF. In DNA, the CDR3 is TGCGCCAGCAGCCAAGTCGCATTCGCGAACACCGGGGAGCTGTTTTTT.